This T cell receptor beta chain was identified during a study of blood T cell repertoires in COVID-19. Study background: The United States, Italy and Spain provided the acute and convalescent COVID-19 samples.

This clone has a single count. Study processing details: Reference gene primer amplification gave nucleated cell count estimates. This table comes from immunoSEQ multiplex PCR, and its TCRdb copy is limited to in-frame clones, with some not included. That table furnishes V, J and clone size, whereas the DNA furnished D and trimming. The sample comprises a few hundred thousand clones, roughly 90% of which are singletons, and roughly 20% rests with the top ten. Two negative PCRs, clearance, or symptom resolution had been documented for recovered Cohort 3 donors. Germline V gene lookup returns CDR1 SGDLS and CDR2 YYNGEE. V gave up 4 bases and J gave up 4 bases; unmatched junction bases: 8. The CDR3 is made up of 15 amino acids.

This chain links TRBV9 with TRBJ1-3; TRBD1 matches at 7 bases. Sequencing was done on a sample of PBMCs or T cells enriched from blood (not recorded which). This receptor was obtained from a woman aged 25 to 39 who had recovered from COVID-19. CDR3 sequence (DNA): TGTGCCAGCAGCCCGCAGACAGGGACCGGAAACACCATATATTTT. Translating gives CASSPQTGTGNTIYF.